The 25 T cell receptor beta chains below come from one sample, sequenced in a study of tumor and adjacent non-tumor tissue in lung cancer. A modified ARM-PCR protocol with three rounds of nested PCR amplified TCRbeta. Via MiXCR, TCRdb re-called the multiplex PCR reads, giving one row per CDR3 protein. This table has tens of thousands of distinct CDR3 sequences, 55% to 80% appearing once. RNA was extracted from bulk tissue without any cell sorting. The specimen was lung tumor tissue. Receptors were obtained from a middle-aged woman with non-small cell lung cancer.

As to this clonotype: The junction shows a germline mismatch at one end, possibly a read error. The DNA of the CDR3 is TGTGCCAGCGGCCATGCTTACAGGGTTGTCACCGGGGAACTGTTTTTT. Protein product: CASGHAYRVVTGELFF. The chain is built from TRBV4-2 and TRBJ2-2; D may be TRBD1 (6 bases). CDR3 size: 16 residues. Germline values: CDR1 LGHNA, CDR2 YNFKEQ.

As for this clonotype: A read error is likely, as this CDR3 ends without the conserved phenylalanine or tryptophan. The DNA is omitted, as the CDR3 cannot be located on it reliably, and the CDR3 follows TCRdb's listing. This rearrangement joins TRBV12-3 or TRBV12-4 to TRBJ1-5. The CDR3 has 14 amino acids, counting both end residues. CDR3 residues: CASSFLGLNQPHHL.

This clonotype was counted a few times. The CDR3 carries no conserved terminal phenylalanine or tryptophan, so it likely arises from a read error. The rearrangement uses TRBV2 and TRBJ1-1, with 9 bases fitting TRBD1. Germline V gene lookup returns CDR1 SNHLY and CDR2 FYNNEI. The CDR3 spans 13 residues. J was trimmed by 2 bases and V by 11 bases; bases with no gene match: 6. The CDR3 sequence: CARRTGANTEAFL. The CDR3, as DNA: TGTGCCCGTAGGACAGGGGCAAACACTGAAGCTTTCCTT.

This clonotype has at least ten counts. The V call is TRBV6-5, the J call TRBJ1-1, with unresolved D. Per the germline V gene, CDR1 is MNHEY and CDR2 is SVGAGI. Trimming pared 0 bases from V and 5 bases from J, leaving 13 bases between. The CDR3 has 15 residues. The DNA for the CDR3 is TGTGCCAGCAGTTACTCGATTTGGGGTGGAACTGAAGCTTTCTTT. Amino acids: CASSYSIWGGTEAFF.

Note on this clonotype: This may come from a read error, since a much larger clone is one base off. The chain has TRBV6-1 and TRBJ2-2, with D tentatively TRBD2 (5 bases). The CDR3 spans 11 residues. Germline V CDR1 and CDR2: MNHNS, SASEGT. CDR3 in amino acids: CASIEDGEPFF. The CDR3, as DNA: TGTGCCAGCATTGAGGACGGGGAGCCGTTTTTT.

The rearrangement joins TRBV25-1 to TRBJ1-5, with D unclear. Germline values: CDR1 MGHDK, CDR2 SYGVNS. Trimming pared 4 bases from V and 3 bases from J, leaving 28 bases between. The length of the CDR3 is 20 residues. DNA of the CDR3: TGTGCCAGCAGTGTATATGTAACAGAGGTTACCGTCCCTGACAATCAGCCCCAGCATTTT. This codes for CASSVYVTEVTVPDNQPQHF.

Points on this clonotype: One end of the junction is discordant with germline, which a read error may explain. The rearrangement links TRBV5-1 to TRBJ1-2, with D tentatively TRBD1 (5 bases). CDR3 length: 14 amino acids. CDR1 SGHRS and CDR2 YFSETQ come from the germline V gene. CDR3 in amino acids: CASSSPGTDYGYIF. CDR3 DNA sequence: TGCGCCAGCAGCTCACCCGGGACGGACTATGGCTACATCTTC.

J is TRBJ1-2 and V is TRBV20-1; 8 nucleotides agree with TRBD1. CDR1 and CDR2 (germline): DFQATT, SNEGSKA (reference sequence). V lost 0 bases, J lost 0 bases, and 3 bases stayed unmatched. This CDR3 spans 15 amino acids. The CDR3 here is CSAREGQGANYGYTF. CDR3 coding DNA: TGCAGTGCTAGAGAAGGACAGGGCGCTAACTATGGCTACACCTTC.

Turning to this clonotype: An end of the junction does not agree with germline; a read error may underlie this. The V gene is TRBV6-5, the J gene TRBJ2-2, with D perhaps given as TRBD1 or TRBD2 (6 bases each). There are 15 residues in the CDR3. Germline V gives CDR1 MNHEY, CDR2 SVGAGI. CDR3 sequence reads: CASSYQGTDTGELLF. In DNA, the CDR3 is TGTGCCAGCAGTTATCAGGGGACTGACACCGGGGAGCTGTTGTTT.

This clonotype occurred once. The CDR3 end shows no conserved phenylalanine or tryptophan, and so a read error is likely. The chain combines TRBV29-1 with TRBJ2-1, with 8 bases that match TRBD2. From germline, CDR1 is SQVTM and CDR2 ANQGSEA. The CDR3 contains 14 residues. CDR3 in amino acids: CGVARLANSNEQFL. The DNA for the CDR3 is TGCGGCGTTGCTAGACTAGCGAACTCTAATGAGCAGTTCTTA.

This clonotype was counted ten times or more. The chain carries TRBV20-1 and TRBJ2-5; no clear D gene. Looked up from germline, CDR1 is DFQATT and CDR2 is SNEGSKA (reference sequence). With 5 bases removed from V and 1 base from J, the gap between germline ends came to 8 bases. This CDR3 spans 12 amino acids. In DNA form, the CDR3 reads TGCAGTGCTGACGGCCTCCAAGAGACCCAGTACTTC. The encoded protein is CSADGLQETQYF.

This sequence joins TRBV5-4 and TRBJ1-1; TRBD1 might be the D (5 bases). The germline V gene encodes CDR1 SGHNT and CDR2 YYREEE (reference sequence). This CDR3 comprises 14 residues. The DNA for the CDR3 is TGTACCAACAGCTGGGGACGAGGGAGGACTGAAGCTTTCTTT. Translated: CTNSWGRGRTEAFF.

As to this clonotype: Germline is not matched at one junction end, which may reflect a read error. This chain joins TRBV11-2 and TRBJ1-5, with a tentative D call TRBD1 (5 bases). This CDR3 contains 16 residues. Germline lookup yields CDR1 SGHAT and CDR2 FQNNGV. The CDR3 sequence is CASSSLPQRGGQPQHF. CDR3 sequence (DNA): TGTGCCAGCAGCTCCCTTCCACAAAGGGGCGGTCAGCCCCAACATTTT.

This clonotype was observed many times. The gene calls are TRBV5-5 and TRBJ2-7; 7 positions agree with TRBD2. Germline V gene lookup returns CDR1 SGHKS and CDR2 YYEKEE (reference sequence). CDR3 size: 15 residues. Unmatched junction bases numbered 10, after V lost 2 bases and J lost 5 bases. CDR3 loop: CASSFLSGGSDEQYF. Here the CDR3 DNA reads TGTGCCAGCAGCTTCCTTTCGGGGGGTAGCGACGAGCAGTACTTC.

To note about this clonotype: The CDR3 carries no conserved terminal phenylalanine or tryptophan, so it likely arises from a read error. The DNA is omitted, as the CDR3 cannot be located on it reliably, and the CDR3 follows TCRdb's listing. This chain connects TRBV11-3 to TRBJ2-1; the table's TRBD2 call for D was not verified on the DNA. The CDR3 has 14 residues if both end residues are counted. Germline CDR1 reads SGHNT; CDR2 reads YENEEA. The CDR3 here is CASSLGWRNKEQLL.

For this clonotype: One junction end does not reproduce the germline sequence, and a read error may be involved. The chain is built from TRBV11-2 and TRBJ1-6; D possibly corresponds to TRBD1 (6 bases). Germline CDR1 and CDR2: SGHAT and FQNNGV. This CDR3 is built from 17 residues. CDR3 sequence reads: CASSFTFGGALNSPPHF. The CDR3 DNA reads TGCGCTAGCAGCTTCACCTTCGGGGGCGCCCTTAATTCACCCCCCCACTTT.

This clonotype was counted a few times. A read error is possible here, since a much larger clone lies one base away. The chain employs TRBV12-3 or TRBV12-4 and TRBJ1-2; D uncertain. With 6 bases removed from V and 4 bases from J, the gap between germline ends came to 15 bases. The CDR3 extends over 14 amino acids. Written as DNA, the CDR3 is TGTGCCAGCAGCCACCAGGACGGCCTCTATGGCTACACCTTC. Translation gives CASSHQDGLYGYTF.

This clonotype was seen many times. The V call is TRBV10-2, the J call TRBJ2-7, with 10 bases aligning to TRBD2. In germline, CDR1 is WSHSY, CDR2 SAAADI. The junction had 9 bases not matched to a gene; V was cut back by 7 bases and J by 6 bases. This CDR3 region has 14 residues. The CDR3 coding sequence is TGCGCCAGCAAATTGACGCCTAGCGGGGGCGAGCAGTACTTC. It codes for CASKLTPSGGEQYF.

With regard to this clonotype: No conserved phenylalanine or tryptophan ends this CDR3, so it is likely a read error. It is unclear where the CDR3 begins or ends on the DNA, so no DNA is shown, and the CDR3 is as TCRdb lists it. This sequence joins TRBV11-1 and TRBJ1-6; TRBD1 was called by the table and not checked on the DNA. The V gene's germline CDR1 is SGHAT and CDR2 FQDESV (reference sequence). The CDR3 has 14 residues if both end residues are counted. The CDR3 loop reads CASSSRQGNSPSHL.

This clonotype was observed a single time. A read error may account for a junction end that differs from germline. This chain links TRBV6-6 with TRBJ2-2; either TRBD1 or TRBD2 may supply D (5 bases each). The germline V gene has CDR1 MNHNY and CDR2 SVGAGI (reference sequence). This CDR3 contains 16 residues. CDR3 DNA: TGTGTCAGCAGTTATGGGGCCGGGGAGAACAGCGGGGAGCTGTTTTTT. Protein sequence: CVSSYGAGENSGELFF.

In the case of this clonotype: Lacking the conserved final phenylalanine or tryptophan, this CDR3 likely reflects a read error. The J gene is TRBJ2-7, the V gene TRBV11-2, with D uncertain. The CDR3 runs to 15 residues. Germline lookup yields CDR1 SGHAT and CDR2 FQNNGV. The CDR3 sequence is CASNLDPQRSHEQYL. For the CDR3, the DNA is TGTGCCAGCAACTTAGATCCCCAGAGGTCCCACGAGCAGTACCTC.

This clonotype was recorded many times. V usage is TRBV28 and J usage is TRBJ1-6; TRBD1 might be the D (6 bases). This CDR3 region has 12 residues. Germline values: CDR1 MDHEN, CDR2 SYDVKM. Deletions cut 7 bases from V and 7 bases from J, with 8 bases between. The DNA for the CDR3 is TGTGCCAGCACCCAGGGGAATTCACCCCTCCACTTT. It specifies CASTQGNSPLHF.

Note on this clonotype: This is likely a read error, given that the CDR3 carries no conserved phenylalanine or tryptophan at its end. The chain is built from TRBV11-2 and TRBJ2-5, with a weak D call TRBD2 (6 bases). Germline CDR1 and CDR2: SGHAT and FQNNGV. This CDR3 region has 16 residues. CDR3 DNA sequence: TGTGTCAGCAGCTTAATTGGGCGGAGGGCCCAAGAGACCCAGTACGTC. It codes for CVSSLIGRRAQETQYV.

Note on this clonotype: Here the CDR3 omits its conserved ending phenylalanine or tryptophan, so a read error is the likely source. This rearrangement joins TRBV7-2 to TRBJ2-3; D call uncertain. V was trimmed by 5 bases and J by 6 bases, leaving 18 bases between them. Looked up from germline, CDR1 is SGHTA and CDR2 is FQGNSA. The CDR3 has 15 residues. CDR3 sequence (DNA): TGTGCCAGCAGCACCAAGGTCCGGGCCGCGGATACGCAGTATCTT. The encoded protein is CASSTKVRAADTQYL.

Remarks on this clonotype: One junction end disagrees with the germline gene, perhaps due to a read error. The genes are TRBV6-5 and TRBJ1-4; D call uncertain. This CDR3 region has 13 residues. Germline CDR1 MNHEY, CDR2 SVGAGI. The CDR3 bases are TGTGCCAGCAGTTTGGAGAACCTGGGAAAATTGTTTTTT. Its protein product is CASSLENLGKLFF.